This T cell receptor beta chain was recovered during a study of blood T cell repertoires in COVID-19. Sequencing used immunoSEQ multiplex PCR; TCRdb keeps in-frame clones, though not all of them. The sample holds some 60,000 clones, 83% seen once. Germline loops: CDR1 SEHNR, CDR2 FQNEAQ (reference sequence). This CDR3 spans 13 amino acids. Trimming removed 5 bases at V and 7 bases at J, with 14 bases between. This TCR was recovered from a man aged 50 to 60 with COVID-19, enrolled during active disease. The rearrangement links TRBV7-9 to TRBJ1-2; possible D gene TRBD1, 5 bases. Sample: peripheral blood. The CDR3 spells CASSPNSGPGYTF. The DNA for the CDR3 is TGTGCCAGCAGCCCCAACTCAGGGCCTGGCTACACCTTC. The variable domain in full, with the rest retrieved from reference TRBV7-9 and TRBJ1-2, is DTGVSQNPRHKITKRGQNVTFRCDPISEHNRLYWYRQTLGQGPEFLTYFQNEAQLEKSRLLSDRFSAERPKGSFSTLEIQRTEQGDSAMYLCASSPNSGPGYTFGSGTRLTVV.